Listed here are 32 T cell receptor beta chains from one sample, sequenced in a study of T cell responses to AZD1222 COVID-19 vaccine. Repertoires were generated with immunoSEQ multiplex PCR, while TCRdb's copy carries only in-frame clones and drops some. The sample consists of some 170,000 clones, about 91% of them appearing once. The material was peripheral blood, obtained on day 0 of MenACWY control vaccination. These receptors all come from an adult in good health.

V is TRBV19 and J is TRBJ2-7; D unclear. The V end was cut by 3 bases, the J end by 4 bases, with 19 bases between. Germline V gene data show CDR1 as LNHDA and CDR2 as SQIVND (reference sequence). This CDR3 spans 16 amino acids. CDR3 in amino acids: CASSMLPRERPYEQYF. The CDR3 nucleotides are TGTGCCAGTAGTATGTTGCCCAGAGAGAGACCATACGAGCAGTACTTC. The entire variable domain, with the rest obtained from reference TRBV19 and TRBJ2-7, is as follows: DGGITQSPKYLFRKEGQNVTLSCEQNLNHDAMYWYRQDPGQGLRLIYYSQIVNDFQKGDIAEGYSVSREKKESFPLTVTSAQKNPTAFYLCASSMLPRERPYEQYFGPGTRLTVT.

The V gene is TRBV5-6, the J gene TRBJ2-5, with 8 bases that match TRBD2. The CDR3 contains 16 residues. Germline CDR1 is SGHDT and CDR2 is YYEEEE. Trimming took 0 bases from V and 5 from J; bases not matched to a gene: 9. The CDR3 spells CASSLATAGGWETQYF. The CDR3 bases are TGTGCCAGCAGCTTGGCCACCGCGGGAGGATGGGAGACCCAGTACTTC.

This chain joins TRBV11-1 and TRBJ1-2; D remains ambiguous. The germline V gene has CDR1 SGHAT and CDR2 FQDESV (reference sequence). V was pared by 1 base and J by 3 bases, with 9 bases between. The CDR3 is made up of 14 amino acids. The CDR3 DNA is TGTGCCAGCAGCTTAGGGCCGGGAGACTATGGCTACACCTTC. This sequence encodes CASSLGPGDYGYTF.

The count of this clone is one. The V call is TRBV7-8, the J call TRBJ1-3; D gene ambiguous. This CDR3 has 17 residues. With 0 bases removed from V and 4 bases from J, the gap between germline ends came to 16 bases. Germline lookup yields CDR1 SGHVS and CDR2 FQNEAQ. In DNA, the CDR3 is TGTGCCAGCAGCTTAGCGCAGGTAGTAGGGTTCGGAAACACCATATATTTT. Residues: CASSLAQVVGFGNTIYF. The entire variable domain, with the rest obtained from reference TRBV7-8 and TRBJ1-3, is as follows: GAGVSQSPRYKVAKRGQDVALRCDPISGHVSLFWYQQALGQGPEFLTYFQNEAQLDKSGLPSDRFFAERPEGSVSTLKIQRTQQEDSAVYLCASSLAQVVGFGNTIYFGEGSWLTVV.

The V and J genes are TRBV3-1 (or the pseudogene TRBV3-2) and TRBJ1-2; D ambiguous. Germline CDR1 LGHDT, CDR2 YNNKEL (reference sequence). The CDR3 length is 14 residues. Trimming took off 0 bases at V and 4 bases at J, with 9 bases between the two ends. The CDR3 reads CASSQESAFYGYTF. The CDR3 coding sequence is TGTGCCAGCAGCCAAGAAAGCGCCTTCTATGGCTACACCTTC.

V gene TRBV3-1 (or the pseudogene TRBV3-2) combines with J gene TRBJ2-1; the match to TRBD2 covers 13 bases. This CDR3 is 17 amino acids long. Germline V CDR1 and CDR2: LGHDT, YNNKEL (reference sequence). V was clipped by 3 bases and J by 0 bases; unmatched bases: 2. CDR3 sequence reads: CASSQTSGRSSYNEQFF. The CDR3 nucleotides are TGTGCCAGCAGCCAGACTAGCGGGAGGTCCTCCTACAATGAGCAGTTCTTC.

This chain uses TRBV11-3 with TRBJ2-1; 9 bases agree with TRBD2. This CDR3 is built from 15 residues. The V gene's germline CDR1 is SGHNT and CDR2 YENEEA. The trim removed 4 bases at V and 11 bases at J, leaving 12 bases unmatched. CDR3 in DNA: TGTGCCAGCAGCTCCATGGGAACTAGCGGGCCGAAGCAGTTCTTC. Encoded protein: CASSSMGTSGPKQFF. Combining the CDR3 with reference TRBV11-3 and TRBJ2-1 gives the whole variable domain EAGVVQSPRYKIIEKKQPVAFWCNPISGHNTLYWYLQNLGQGPELLIRYENEEAVDDSQLPKDRFSAERLKGVDSTLKIQPAELGDSAVYLCASSSMGTSGPKQFFGPGTRLTVL.

The rearrangement links TRBV28 to TRBJ1-3; D ambiguous. This CDR3 region has 14 residues. The V and J ends lost 2 bases and 4 bases respectively, with 9 bases between them. The germline CDR1 and CDR2 sequences are MDHEN and SYDVKM. The CDR3 loop reads CASSLTPSGNTIYF. Written as DNA, the CDR3 is TGTGCCAGCAGTTTAACCCCGAGCGGAAACACCATATATTTT. Supplemented by reference TRBV28 and TRBJ1-3, the full variable domain reads DVKVTQSSRYLVKRTGEKVFLECVQDMDHENMFWYRQDPGLGLRLIYFSYDVKMKEKGDIPEGYSVSREKKERFSLILESASTNQTSMYLCASSLTPSGNTIYFGEGSWLTVV.

The chain links TRBV7-9 to TRBJ1-2; D gene ambiguous. CDR3 length: 14 residues. Deletions cut 0 bases from V and 6 bases from J, with 11 bases between. Germline loops: CDR1 SEHNR, CDR2 FQNEAQ (reference sequence). DNA for the CDR3: TGTGCCAGCAGCTTAGCAGCTAAAGATCATGGCTACACCTTC. Translation gives CASSLAAKDHGYTF.

This clone came up a few times. This chain connects TRBV7-6 to TRBJ1-2; TRBD1 agrees at 12 bases. The CDR3 length is 15 residues. With 5 bases clipped from V and 5 bases from J, the junction kept 6 bases outside the gene matches. CDR1 is SGHVS and CDR2 is FNYEAQ in the germline V gene. The CDR3 DNA reads as TGTGCCAGCAGCCCTGGGACAGGGGGCTTGTATGGCTACACCTTC. It yields the protein CASSPGTGGLYGYTF. The full variable domain, in which reference TRBV7-6 and TRBJ1-2 provide the parts outside the CDR3, is GAGVSQSPRYKVTKRGQDVALRCDPISGHVSLYWYRQALGQGPEFLTYFNYEAQQDKSGLPNDRFSAERPEGSISTLTIQRTEQRDSAMYRCASSPGTGGLYGYTFGSGTRLTVV.

The chain couples TRBV30 to TRBJ1-4, with D perhaps matching TRBD1 (6 bases). The germline V and J ends were trimmed by 3 bases and 7 bases, with 18 bases remaining between them. Germline values: CDR1 GTSNPN, CDR2 SVGIG (reference sequence). The CDR3 sequence is 15 residues long. Here the CDR3 DNA reads TGTGCCTGGAGCGCGGACCGCCGCAGGGGTGAAAAACTGTTTTTT. Translating gives CAWSADRRRGEKLFF.

The chain has TRBV30 and TRBJ1-4; perhaps TRBD1 as D (5 bases). The CDR3 extends over 14 amino acids. Deletions cut 7 bases from V and 5 bases from J, with 17 bases between. Germline assignment: CDR1 GTSNPN and CDR2 SVGIG (reference sequence). CDR3 nucleotide sequence: TGTGCCTTAACGAAGGGGATTGCGAATGAAAAACTGTTTTTT. Translation: CALTKGIANEKLFF. The full variable domain, completed using reference TRBV30 and TRBJ1-4, is SQTIHQWPATLVQPVGSPLSLECTVEGTSNPNLYWYRQAAGRGLQLLFYSVGIGQISSEVPQNLSASRPQDRQFILSSKKLLLSDSGFYLCALTKGIANEKLFFGSGTQLSVL.

This chain uses TRBV7-3 with TRBJ1-1; D unclear. V was shortened by 4 bases and J by 1 base, with 7 bases between the two germline ends. The V gene's germline CDR1 is SGHTA and CDR2 FQGTGA. The CDR3 runs 13 residues. The CDR3 nucleotides are TGTGCCAGCAGCTCCGGGCCGAACACTGAAGCTTTCTTT. Translated: CASSSGPNTEAFF.

This clone was picked up one time. The chain's CDR3 is CASSRDSTGGDTQYF. CDR3 DNA sequence: TGTGCCAGCAGCCGAGACTCAACTGGGGGGGATACGCAGTATTTT. The chain couples TRBV3-1 (or the pseudogene TRBV3-2) to TRBJ2-3; tentatively, D is TRBD2 (6 bases). The CDR3 spans 15 residues. V was trimmed by 4 bases and J by 6 bases, leaving 17 bases between them. CDR1 is LGHDT and CDR2 is YNNKEL in the germline V gene (reference sequence).

The chain uses TRBV27 and TRBJ2-1, with TRBD2 matching 14 bases. The CDR3 totals 15 residues. Germline V gene data show CDR1 as MNHEY and CDR2 as SMNVEV (reference sequence). V shed 2 bases, J shed 6 bases, and the junction held 0 bases outside the gene matches. CDR3 nucleotides: TGTGCCAGCAGTTTAGGGACTAGCGGGAGCAATGAGCAGTTCTTC. The encoded protein is CASSLGTSGSNEQFF.

This clone occurred once. The rearrangement joins TRBV27 to TRBJ1-2; 8 bases agree with TRBD1. V gave up 7 bases and J gave up 3 bases; unmatched junction bases: 7. The CDR3 consists of 14 residues. CDR1 MNHEY and CDR2 SMNVEV come from the germline V gene (reference sequence). The DNA for the CDR3 is TGTGCCAGCACCAAGACAGGGGCGGACTATGGCTACACCTTC. Its protein product is CASTKTGADYGYTF.

The chain couples TRBV30 to TRBJ2-3; 8 nucleotides line up with TRBD2. Germline V lookup: CDR1 GTSNPN, CDR2 SVGIG (reference sequence). The V gene end was trimmed by 0 bases and the J gene end by 5 bases; junction bases not matched to a gene: 7. The CDR3 loop spans 15 amino acids. CDR3 sequence reads: CAWSVSAGGRDTQYF. CDR3 sequence (DNA): TGTGCCTGGAGTGTATCCGCGGGAGGAAGAGATACGCAGTATTTT.

V usage is TRBV27 and J usage is TRBJ1-1; D remains unclear. The CDR3 consists of 12 residues. CDR1 and CDR2 from the germline V gene are MNHEY and SMNVEV (reference sequence). Trimming pared 6 bases from V and 1 base from J, leaving 6 bases between. The DNA for the CDR3 is TGTGCCAGCAGGACTTGGAACACTGAAGCTTTCTTT. Protein: CASRTWNTEAFF.

The chain employs TRBV20-1 and TRBJ1-6; D not resolved. Per the germline V gene, CDR1 is DFQATT and CDR2 is SNEGSKA (reference sequence). This CDR3 has 10 residues. The V end lost 3 bases, the J end lost 9 bases, and 3 bases lay between the germline ends. CDR3 protein: CSASGSPLHF. The CDR3 nucleotides are TGCAGTGCTAGTGGTTCACCCCTCCACTTT.

The chain couples TRBV7-2 to TRBJ2-2, with TRBD2 identical over 7 bases. Germline V gives CDR1 SGHTA, CDR2 FQGNSA. The CDR3 sequence is 15 residues long. The trim removed 10 bases at V and 2 bases at J, leaving 10 bases unmatched. The CDR3, as DNA: TGTGCCAACCAGGGAGGGAGAACCAACACCGGGGAGCTGTTTTTT. Its protein is CANQGGRTNTGELFF.

This chain connects TRBV6-4 to TRBJ1-1, with a weak D call TRBD1 (5 bases). The germline CDR1 and CDR2 sequences are MRHNA and SNTAGT. CDR3 length equals 13 residues. V shed 0 bases and J shed 7 bases, with 9 bases lying between them. The CDR3 DNA is TGTGCCAGCAGTGACTCGGGACGAGATGAAGCTTTCTTT. It specifies CASSDSGRDEAFF.

V and J are TRBV18 and TRBJ2-7, with D maybe TRBD1 (6 bases). This CDR3 is built from 14 residues. Germline values: CDR1 KGHSH, CDR2 LQKENI. Trimming shortened V by 1 base and J by 4 bases, and 11 bases separated the two germline ends. CDR3 residues: CASSPLGTGYEQYF. The CDR3 bases are TGTGCCAGCTCACCACTAGGCACAGGGTACGAGCAGTACTTC.

This chain links TRBV7-9 with TRBJ1-1, with D perhaps TRBD1 (6 bases). Deletions cut 2 bases from V and 8 bases from J, with 12 bases between. CDR1 and CDR2 (germline): SEHNR, FQNEAQ (reference sequence). The CDR3 totals 13 residues. DNA of the CDR3: TGTGCCAGCAGCTTACTTCCAGGACAGGAAGCTTTCTTT. Protein: CASSLLPGQEAFF.

The J gene is TRBJ2-2, the V gene TRBV24-1; 7 nucleotides line up with TRBD2. CDR1 KGHDR and CDR2 SFDVKD come from the germline V gene. This CDR3 spans 16 amino acids. J lost 5 bases, V lost 0 bases, and 5 bases had no gene match. The CDR3 region has the DNA TGTGCCACCAGTGATTTGCTCGGGAGGAGTACCGGGGAGCTGTTTTTT. Translating it yields CATSDLLGRSTGELFF.

This sequence joins TRBV24-1 and TRBJ1-1; D is unresolved. The germline CDR1 and CDR2 sequences are KGHDR and SFDVKD. The CDR3 runs 12 residues. Trimming removed 3 bases at V and 8 bases at J, with 9 bases between. The CDR3 bases are TGTGCCACCAGTGATCGCCTCGGGGAAGCTTTCTTT. Protein: CATSDRLGEAFF.

The chain combines TRBV7-2 with TRBJ1-1; no clear D. Germline V lookup: CDR1 SGHTA, CDR2 FQGNSA. This CDR3 spans 13 amino acids. Trimming cost V 5 bases and J 2 bases, with 9 bases left between them. CDR3: CASSRPVNTEAFF. The CDR3 DNA follows: TGTGCCAGCAGCCGGCCCGTTAACACTGAAGCTTTCTTT.

This sequence joins TRBV28 and TRBJ1-1; TRBD1 is a possible D gene (6 bases). Germline CDR1 and CDR2: MDHEN and SYDVKM. The V end lost 6 bases, the J end lost 1 base, and 12 bases lay between the germline ends. CDR3 length: 14 amino acids. The CDR3 protein is CASRHRVANTEAFF. CDR3 sequence (DNA): TGTGCCAGCAGACACAGGGTTGCGAACACTGAAGCTTTCTTT.

The chain uses TRBV29-1 and TRBJ2-7; the D is unclear. Deletions cut 4 bases from V and 0 bases from J, with 10 bases between. Germline values: CDR1 SQVTM, CDR2 ANQGSEA. The CDR3 has 13 residues. CDR3 in amino acids: CSVVPLSSYEQYF. The CDR3 DNA reads TGCAGCGTTGTCCCCTTGAGCTCCTACGAGCAGTACTTC.

The V gene is TRBV7-6, the J gene TRBJ2-5; the match to TRBD2 covers 11 bases. CDR3 length: 15 amino acids. The germline CDR1 and CDR2 sequences are SGHVS and FNYEAQ. V dropped 5 bases and J dropped 5; count of bases not matched to a gene: 7. In DNA form, the CDR3 reads TGTGCCAGCAGCCTAGTGGGACTAGCGGAGGAGACCCAGTACTTC. It yields the protein CASSLVGLAEETQYF.

V and J are TRBV3-1 (or the pseudogene TRBV3-2) and TRBJ2-2; D gene uncertain. V was shortened by 4 bases and J by 2 bases, with 11 bases between the two germline ends. This CDR3 contains 15 residues. Germline CDR1 and CDR2: LGHDT and YNNKEL (reference sequence). CDR3 sequence (DNA): TGTGCCAGCAGCCTACCCGGGCCCAACACCGGGGAGCTGTTTTTT. It yields the protein CASSLPGPNTGELFF.

V and J are TRBV6-4 and TRBJ1-2; 9 bases match TRBD1. The CDR3 length is 14 residues. Germline V gene data show CDR1 as MRHNA and CDR2 as SNTAGT. The V gene end was trimmed by 6 bases and the J gene end by 7 bases; junction bases not matched to a gene: 9. The CDR3 DNA is TGTGCCAGCAGACAGGACAGGGGTAGTGGTGGCTACACCTTC. Its protein product is CASRQDRGSGGYTF.

The rearrangement joins TRBV7-2 to TRBJ1-2; D gene unclear. The CDR3 has 14 residues. Trimming stripped 4 bases from V and 4 bases from J, with 13 bases between. Germline V gene data show CDR1 as SGHTA and CDR2 as FQGNSA. The CDR3 DNA reads TGTGCCAGCAGCTACAGCCTAACTGGCTATGGCTACACCTTC. Translation: CASSYSLTGYGYTF.